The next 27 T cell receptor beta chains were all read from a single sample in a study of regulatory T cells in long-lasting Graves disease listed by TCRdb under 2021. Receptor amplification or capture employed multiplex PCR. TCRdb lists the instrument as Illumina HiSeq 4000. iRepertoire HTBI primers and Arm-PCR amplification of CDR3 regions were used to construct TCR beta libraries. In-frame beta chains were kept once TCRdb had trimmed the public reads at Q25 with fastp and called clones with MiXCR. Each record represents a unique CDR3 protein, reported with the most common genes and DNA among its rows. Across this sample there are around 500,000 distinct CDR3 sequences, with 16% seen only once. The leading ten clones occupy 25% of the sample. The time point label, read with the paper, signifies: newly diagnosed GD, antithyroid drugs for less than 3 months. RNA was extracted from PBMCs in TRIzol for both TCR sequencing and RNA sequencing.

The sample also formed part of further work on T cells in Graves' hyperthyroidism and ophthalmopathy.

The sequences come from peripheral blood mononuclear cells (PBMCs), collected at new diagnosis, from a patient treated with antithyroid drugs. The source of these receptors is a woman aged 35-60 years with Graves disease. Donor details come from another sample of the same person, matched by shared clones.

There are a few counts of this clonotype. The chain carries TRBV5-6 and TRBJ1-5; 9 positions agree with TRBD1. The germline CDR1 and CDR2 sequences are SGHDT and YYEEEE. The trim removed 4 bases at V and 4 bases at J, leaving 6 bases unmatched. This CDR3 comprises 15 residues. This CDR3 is CASSIRDRENQPQHF. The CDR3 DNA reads TGTGCCAGCAGCATCCGGGACAGGGAGAATCAGCCCCAGCATTTT.

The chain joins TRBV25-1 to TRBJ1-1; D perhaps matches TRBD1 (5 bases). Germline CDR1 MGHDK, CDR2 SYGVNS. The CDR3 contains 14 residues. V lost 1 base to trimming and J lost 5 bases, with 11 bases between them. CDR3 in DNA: TGTGCCAGCAGTGAATGGGGGGGGGAGACTGAAGCTTTCTTT. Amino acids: CASSEWGGETEAFF. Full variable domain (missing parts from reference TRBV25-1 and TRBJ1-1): EADIYQTPRYLVIGTGKKITLECSQTMGHDKMYWYQQDPGMELHLIHYSYGVNSTEKGDLSSESTVSRIRTEHFPLTLESARPSHTSQYLCASSEWGGETEAFFGQGTRLTVV.

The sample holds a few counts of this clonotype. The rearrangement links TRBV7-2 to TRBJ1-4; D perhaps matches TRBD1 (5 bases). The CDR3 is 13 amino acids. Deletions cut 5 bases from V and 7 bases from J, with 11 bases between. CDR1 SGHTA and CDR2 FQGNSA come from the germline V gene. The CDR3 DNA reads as TGTGCCAGCAGCCACGACAGTTCTGAAAAACTGTTTTTT. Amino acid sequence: CASSHDSSEKLFF.

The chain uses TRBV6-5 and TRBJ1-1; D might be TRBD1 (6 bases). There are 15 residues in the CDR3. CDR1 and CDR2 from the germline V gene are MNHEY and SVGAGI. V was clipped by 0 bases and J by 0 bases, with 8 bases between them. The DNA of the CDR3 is TGTGCCAGCAGTTACTCGGGGGCTGTGAACACTGAAGCTTTCTTT. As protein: CASSYSGAVNTEAFF.

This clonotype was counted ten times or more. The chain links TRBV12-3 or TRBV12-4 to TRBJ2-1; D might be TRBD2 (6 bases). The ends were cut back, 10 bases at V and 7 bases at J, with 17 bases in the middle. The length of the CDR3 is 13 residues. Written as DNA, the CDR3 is TGTGCCACCATGACTAGTTGGGAGAATGAGCAGTTCTTC. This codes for CATMTSWENEQFF.

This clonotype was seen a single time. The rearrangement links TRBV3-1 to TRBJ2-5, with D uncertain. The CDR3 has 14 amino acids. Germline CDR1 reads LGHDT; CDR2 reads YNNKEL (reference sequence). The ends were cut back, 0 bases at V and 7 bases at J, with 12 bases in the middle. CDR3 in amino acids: CASSQDLRDSTQYF. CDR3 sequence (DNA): TGTGCCAGCAGCCAAGACCTAAGGGATTCGACCCAGTACTTC.

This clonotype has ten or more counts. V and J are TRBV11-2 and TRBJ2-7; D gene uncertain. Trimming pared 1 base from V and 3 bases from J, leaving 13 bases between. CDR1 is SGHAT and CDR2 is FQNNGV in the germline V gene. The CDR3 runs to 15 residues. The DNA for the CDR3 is TGTGCCAGCAGCTTAGGACTGGCTACCTTCTACGAGCAGTACTTC. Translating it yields CASSLGLATFYEQYF.

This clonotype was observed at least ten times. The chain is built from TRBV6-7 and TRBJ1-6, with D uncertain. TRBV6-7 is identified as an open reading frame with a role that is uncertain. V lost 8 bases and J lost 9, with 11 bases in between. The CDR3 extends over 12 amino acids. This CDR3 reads CASQEWVSPLHF. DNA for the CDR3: TGTGCCAGCCAGGAATGGGTTTCACCCCTCCACTTT.

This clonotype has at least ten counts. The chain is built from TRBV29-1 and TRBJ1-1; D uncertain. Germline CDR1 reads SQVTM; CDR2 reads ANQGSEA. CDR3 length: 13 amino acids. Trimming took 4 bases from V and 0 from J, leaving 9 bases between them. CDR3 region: CSVGSGLNTEAFF. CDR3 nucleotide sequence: TGCAGCGTTGGGAGTGGGTTGAACACTGAAGCTTTCTTT.

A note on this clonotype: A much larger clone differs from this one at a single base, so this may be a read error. The CDR3, as DNA: TGCAGCGTCGTAGCGGGGGGTAACAATGAGCAGTACTTC. As protein: CSVVAGGNNEQYF. The rearrangement links TRBV29-1 to TRBJ2-1; 10 nucleotides match TRBD2. The tail of the sequence fits TRBJ2-7 better, so the J call may be wrong. The germline V gene encodes CDR1 SQVTM and CDR2 ANQGSEA. This CDR3 spans 13 amino acids.

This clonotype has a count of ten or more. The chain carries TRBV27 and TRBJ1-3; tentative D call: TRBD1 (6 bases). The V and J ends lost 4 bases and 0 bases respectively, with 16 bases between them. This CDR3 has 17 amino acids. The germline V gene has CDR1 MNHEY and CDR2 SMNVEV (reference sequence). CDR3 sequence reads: CASSSQGRWDSGNTIYF. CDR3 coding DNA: TGTGCCAGCAGTTCACAGGGCAGATGGGACTCTGGAAACACCATATATTTT.

For the CDR3, the DNA is TGTGCCAGCAGTTTAATGTCCGGGGTCGGCAATCAGCCCCAGCATTTT. Amino acid sequence: CASSLMSGVGNQPQHF. The chain combines TRBV12-3 or TRBV12-4 with TRBJ1-5, with D unclear. The V end was cut by 2 bases, the J end by 2 bases, with 13 bases between. The CDR3 consists of 16 residues.

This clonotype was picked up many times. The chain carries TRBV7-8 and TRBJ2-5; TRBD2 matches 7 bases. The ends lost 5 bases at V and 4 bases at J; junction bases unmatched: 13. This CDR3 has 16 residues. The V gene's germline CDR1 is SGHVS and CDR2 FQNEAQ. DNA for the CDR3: TGTGCCAGCAGCCTTCAGCGGGGCCTCAGAGGAGAGACCCAGTACTTC. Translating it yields CASSLQRGLRGETQYF.

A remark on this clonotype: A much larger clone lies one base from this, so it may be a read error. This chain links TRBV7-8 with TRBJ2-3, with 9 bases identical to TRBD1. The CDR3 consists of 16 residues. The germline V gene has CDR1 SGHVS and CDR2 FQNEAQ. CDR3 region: CASSSRTGARTDTRYF. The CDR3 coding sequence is TGTGCCAGCAGCAGTAGGACAGGGGCAAGGACAGATACGCGGTATTTT.

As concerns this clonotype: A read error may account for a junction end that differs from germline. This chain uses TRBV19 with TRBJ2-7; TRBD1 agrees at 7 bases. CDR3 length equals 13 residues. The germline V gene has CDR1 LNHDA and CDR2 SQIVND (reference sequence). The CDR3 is CASSIGTATERYF. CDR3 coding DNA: TGTGCCAGTAGTATCGGGACAGCTACCGAGCGGTACTTC.

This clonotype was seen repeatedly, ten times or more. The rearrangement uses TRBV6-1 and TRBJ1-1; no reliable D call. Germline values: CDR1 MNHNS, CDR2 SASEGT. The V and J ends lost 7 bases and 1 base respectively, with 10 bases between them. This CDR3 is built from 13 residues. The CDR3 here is CASTRGPNTEAFF. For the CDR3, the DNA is TGTGCCAGCACTCGAGGGCCGAACACTGAAGCTTTCTTT.

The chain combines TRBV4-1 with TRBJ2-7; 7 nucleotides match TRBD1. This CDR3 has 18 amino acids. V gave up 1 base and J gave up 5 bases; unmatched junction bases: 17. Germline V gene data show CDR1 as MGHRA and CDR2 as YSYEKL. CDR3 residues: CASSQVNFIGQEGNEQYF. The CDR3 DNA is TGCGCCAGCAGCCAAGTTAATTTCATCGGACAGGAAGGTAACGAGCAGTACTTC.

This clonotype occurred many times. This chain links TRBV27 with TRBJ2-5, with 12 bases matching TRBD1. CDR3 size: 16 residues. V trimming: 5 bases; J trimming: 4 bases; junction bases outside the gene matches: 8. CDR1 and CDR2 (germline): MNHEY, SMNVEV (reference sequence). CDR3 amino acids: CASSSLGTGGLETQYF. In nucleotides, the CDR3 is TGTGCCAGCAGTAGCCTCGGGACAGGGGGCCTAGAGACCCAGTACTTC.

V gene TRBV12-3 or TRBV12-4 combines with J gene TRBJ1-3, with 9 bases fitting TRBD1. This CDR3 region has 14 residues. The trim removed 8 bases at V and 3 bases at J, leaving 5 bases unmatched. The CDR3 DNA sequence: TGTGCCAGCGTACAGGGGGCTAATGGAAACACCATATATTTT. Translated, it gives CASVQGANGNTIYF.

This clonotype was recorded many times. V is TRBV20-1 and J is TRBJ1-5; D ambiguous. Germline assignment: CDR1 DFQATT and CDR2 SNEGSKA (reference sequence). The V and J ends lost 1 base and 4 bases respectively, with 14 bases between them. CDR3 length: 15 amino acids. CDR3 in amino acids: CSARGGVMANQPQHF. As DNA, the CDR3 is TGCAGTGCTAGAGGGGGTGTGATGGCAAATCAGCCCCAGCATTTT.

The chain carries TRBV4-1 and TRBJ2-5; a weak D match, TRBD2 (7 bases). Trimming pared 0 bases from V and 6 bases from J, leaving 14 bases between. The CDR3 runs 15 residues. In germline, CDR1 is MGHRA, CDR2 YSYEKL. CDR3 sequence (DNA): TGCGCCAGCAGCCAAGATCCGGGGGGCACACAGACCCAGTACTTC. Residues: CASSQDPGGTQTQYF.

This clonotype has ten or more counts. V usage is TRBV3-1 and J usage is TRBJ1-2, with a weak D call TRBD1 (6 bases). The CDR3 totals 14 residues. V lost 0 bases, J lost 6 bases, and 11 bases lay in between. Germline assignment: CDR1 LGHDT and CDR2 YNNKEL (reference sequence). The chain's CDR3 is CASSQDQHRDGYTF. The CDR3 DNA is TGTGCCAGCAGCCAAGACCAGCACAGGGATGGCTACACCTTC.

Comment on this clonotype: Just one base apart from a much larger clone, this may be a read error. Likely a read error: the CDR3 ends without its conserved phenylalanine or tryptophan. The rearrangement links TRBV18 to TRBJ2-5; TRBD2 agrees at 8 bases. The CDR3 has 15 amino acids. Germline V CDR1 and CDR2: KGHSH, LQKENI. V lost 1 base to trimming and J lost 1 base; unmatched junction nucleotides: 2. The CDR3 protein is CASSPRGGTQETQYS. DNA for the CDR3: TGTGCCAGCTCACCACGCGGGGGGACCCAAGAGACCCAGTACTCC.

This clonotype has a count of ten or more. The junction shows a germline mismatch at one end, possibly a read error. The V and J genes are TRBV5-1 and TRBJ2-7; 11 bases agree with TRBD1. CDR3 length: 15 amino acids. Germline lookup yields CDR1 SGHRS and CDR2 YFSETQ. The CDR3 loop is CASSLGQGAGYEQYF. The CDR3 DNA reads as TGTGCCAGCAGCTTAGGACAGGGGGCAGGATACGAGCAGTACTTC.

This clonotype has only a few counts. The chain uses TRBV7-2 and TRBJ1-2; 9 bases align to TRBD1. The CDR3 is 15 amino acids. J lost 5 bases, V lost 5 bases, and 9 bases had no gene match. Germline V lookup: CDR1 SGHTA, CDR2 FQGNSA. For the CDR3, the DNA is TGTGCCAGCAGCATAAACCCCGGGACAGGGTATGGCTACACCTTC. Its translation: CASSINPGTGYGYTF.

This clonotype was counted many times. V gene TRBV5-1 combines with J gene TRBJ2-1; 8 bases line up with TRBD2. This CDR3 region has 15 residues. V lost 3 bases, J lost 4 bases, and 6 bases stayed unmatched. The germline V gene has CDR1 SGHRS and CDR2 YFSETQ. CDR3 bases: TGCGCCAGCAGCTCCGCGGGGGGACTTTACAATGAGCAGTTCTTC. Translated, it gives CASSSAGGLYNEQFF. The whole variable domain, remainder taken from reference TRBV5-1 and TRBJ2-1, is KAGVTQTPRYLIKTRGQQVTLSCSPISGHRSVSWYQQTPGQGLQFLFEYFSETQRNKGNFPGRFSGRQFSNSRSEMNVSTLELGDSALYLCASSSAGGLYNEQFFGPGTRLTVL.

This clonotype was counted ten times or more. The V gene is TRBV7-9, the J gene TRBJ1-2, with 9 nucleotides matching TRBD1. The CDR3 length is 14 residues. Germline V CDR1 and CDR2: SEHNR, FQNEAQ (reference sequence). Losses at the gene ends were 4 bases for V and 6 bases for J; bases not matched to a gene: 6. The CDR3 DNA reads TGTGCCAGCAGCTCCTACCGGGACAGGGATGGCTACACCTTC. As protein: CASSSYRDRDGYTF.